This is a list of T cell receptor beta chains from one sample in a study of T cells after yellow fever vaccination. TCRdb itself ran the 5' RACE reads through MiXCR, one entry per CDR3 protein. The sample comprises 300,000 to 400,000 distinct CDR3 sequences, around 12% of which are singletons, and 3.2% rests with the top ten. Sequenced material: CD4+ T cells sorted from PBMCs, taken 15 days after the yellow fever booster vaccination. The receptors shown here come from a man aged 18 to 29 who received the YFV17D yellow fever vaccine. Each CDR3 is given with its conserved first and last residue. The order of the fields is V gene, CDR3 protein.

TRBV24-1 CATSDRGRGDTQYF
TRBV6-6 CAAGRGRGSGANVLTF
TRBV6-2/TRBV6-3 CASRPLDISWGYTF
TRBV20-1 CSASERGVSYNEQFF
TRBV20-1 CSAAQLRDRAGSGTEAFF
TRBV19 CASSMRTQTANYGYTF
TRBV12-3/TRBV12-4 CASTLAGASNQPQHF
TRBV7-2 CASSLLDRGHGTQYF
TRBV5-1 CASSLRSPQTNEKLFF
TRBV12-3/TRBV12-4 CASSFWDRTEAFF
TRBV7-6 CASSSVDNSPLHF
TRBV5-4 CASSLNRGANTEAFF
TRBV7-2 CASSRRLIEGEQYF
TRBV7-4 CASSGRGGTYEQYF
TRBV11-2 CASSLGGGETDTQYF
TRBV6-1 CASSETPGVGYTF
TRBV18 CASSPRVGEGEKLFF
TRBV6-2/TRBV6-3 CASSKGTSGNNEQFF
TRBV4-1 CASSQAGTGLEKLFF
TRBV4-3 CASRGGPGTGELFF
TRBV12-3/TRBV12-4 CATFHPGTDDYGYTF
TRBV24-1 CATSDPGTDIETQYF
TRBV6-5 CASSPGGVWTEAFF
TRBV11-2 CASSPQAGSEAFF
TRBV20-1 CSARDGGIRGYTF
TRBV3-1 CASSQDQGPAYYGYTF
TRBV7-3 CASSSDVGMFTDTQYF
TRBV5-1 CASSLGQGAETQYF
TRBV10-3 CAISESPGEGYGYTF
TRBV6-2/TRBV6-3 CASSYGTANQPQHF
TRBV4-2 CASSQVGRENGELFF
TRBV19 CASRQGAAGANEQFF
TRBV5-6 CASSSRDRDQPQHF
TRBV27 CASKKDPPGANVLTF
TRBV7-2 CASSFNDQGGYTF
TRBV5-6 CASSLGLAARTQYF
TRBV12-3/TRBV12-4 CASSLVKVSYNEQFF
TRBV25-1 CASWGRGREQYF
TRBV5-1 CASSPQVGLAEETQYF
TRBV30 CAWSVERDQPQHF
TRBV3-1 CASSQGGGIYEQYF
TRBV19 CASSPNRQSLGAFF
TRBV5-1 CASCLEQRGGTDTQYF
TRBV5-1 CASSPAGVRGGEQFF
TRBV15 CATSRDPIDRGRPNQPQHF
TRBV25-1 CASSEGDGRNSPLHF
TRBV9 CASSVDGQGWNIQYF
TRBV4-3 CASSQETGGGYTF
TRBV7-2 CASSLNGPGTGELFF